Sequencing of this T cell receptor beta chain was carried out in a study of CD8 T cell repertoires and HIV-1 epitope variants. About the study: T cells were stimulated with Twenty-five Gag and Nef peptides separately. Controls were a CMV, EBV and flu peptide pool, Ebola AY9 negative control, and no-peptide well. Separate from the cultures, 1M uncultured T cells served as baseline. Enriched T cells were co-cultured with equal numbers of autologous T cell-negative antigen-presenting cells.

Libraries were prepared by immunoSEQ multiplex PCR; TCRdb keeps only in-frame clonotypes and omits some of them. The sample lists about 3,500 clones, 65% to 80% occurring once. The table lists this clone with a count of one. The antigen is unknown. The CDR3 length is 14 residues. Trimming cost V 0 bases and J 6 bases, with 10 bases left between them. Germline V lookup: CDR1 MGHRA, CDR2 YSYEKL. The rearrangement joins TRBV4-1 to TRBJ2-3; possibly TRBD1 for D (6 bases). Material for sequencing was cultured CD8+ T cells derived from PBMCs. The sequence derives from a male donor with HIV. CDR3: CASSQDVGADTQYF. Written as DNA, the CDR3 is TGCGCCAGCAGCCAAGATGTGGGGGCTGATACGCAGTATTTT.